This is a list of T cell receptor beta chains from one sample in a study of T cells in tuberculosis. Sequenced by immunoSEQ multiplex PCR; TCRdb stores in-frame clones only, minus some. The data hold more than 35,000 clones, with 93% observed a single time. The sample consisted of PBMCs. These receptors came from a donor aged 10-30 years with latent tuberculosis or without tuberculosis infection. The CDR3 runs from the conserved cysteine through the conserved F or W. D genes are given only for firm matches. Rows may omit the clone size; those that give it use once, few, many or a size class.

d_call	j_call	v_call	clone_size	cdr3_aa	cdr3_nt
TRBD2	TRBJ2-7	TRBV7-2	.	CASSFQAGGPGEQYF	TGTGCCAGCAGCTTCCAAGCGGGGGGGCCGGGAGAGCAGTACTTC
TRBD1	TRBJ2-1	TRBV19	.	CASTQLPGQGDNEQFF	TGTGCCAGTACGCAACTCCCGGGACAGGGGGACAATGAGCAGTTCTTC
.	TRBJ1-5	TRBV6-1	.	CASSDRAGYQPQHF	TGTGCCAGCAGTGATCGAGCAGGGTACCAGCCCCAGCATTTT
.	TRBJ2-2	TRBV6-5	.	CASSYLNTGELFF	TGTGCCAGCAGTTACTTAAACACCGGGGAGCTGTTTTTT
.	TRBJ1-6	TRBV19	.	CASSIEDEGPLHF	TGTGCCAGTAGTATAGAAGACGAGGGACCCCTCCACTTT
TRBD1	TRBJ2-6	TRBV7-3	.	CASSVGQGEWANVLTF	TGTGCCAGCAGCGTGGGACAGGGGGAGTGGGCCAACGTCCTGACTTTC
.	TRBJ1-5	TRBV4-2	.	CASSQDPPGHSFSNQPQHF	TGTGCCAGCAGCCAAGATCCGCCGGGACACTCGTTTAGCAATCAGCCCCAGCATTTT
.	TRBJ2-3	TRBV20-1	.	CSAALADTQYF	TGCAGTGCTGCCCTAGCGGATACGCAGTATTTT
TRBD1	TRBJ2-7	TRBV29-1	.	CSVPENDRAPYEQYF	TGCAGCGTTCCAGAAAATGACAGGGCCCCCTACGAGCAGTACTTC
.	TRBJ1-2	TRBV5-6	once	CATARAGVYGYTF	TGTGCCACCGCCCGGGCAGGGGTCTATGGCTACACCTTC
.	TRBJ1-2	TRBV30	once	CAWSPRRGDYGYTF	TGTGCCTGGAGTCCTCGGCGGGGGGACTATGGCTACACCTTC
.	TRBJ1-6	TRBV30	medium-sized	CAWSAGESYNSPLHF	TGTGCCTGGAGTGCCGGGGAGTCCTATAATTCACCCCTCCACTTT
.	TRBJ1-5	TRBV6-4	.	CASSDSRGGSQHF	TGTGCCAGCAGTGACTCTAGGGGGGGCAGTCAGCATTTT
.	TRBJ2-5	TRBV9	.	CASSVGLGGVQTQYF	TGTGCCAGCAGCGTAGGTCTCGGTGGAGTGCAGACCCAGTACTTC